A single sample is the source of the 12 T cell receptor beta chains below, sequenced in a study of regulatory T cells in long-lasting Graves disease (dated by TCRdb to about 2021). Per the publication, the time point label means: newly diagnosed GD, antithyroid drugs for less than 3 months. For both TCR sequencing and RNA sequencing, RNA was extracted from PBMCs using TRIzol. Libraries were prepared through multiplex PCR. The sequencing machine was an Illumina HiSeq 4000. TCR beta libraries were built with iRepertoire HTBI primers and Arm-PCR amplification of CDR3 regions. Through fastp at Q25 and MiXCR, TCRdb rebuilt clones from the public reads, retaining in-frame beta chains. Each entry is one CDR3 protein sequence, shown with its most common DNA and genes. The sample includes more than 350,000 distinct CDR3 sequences, with 14% to 15% observed a single time. Over 15% of the sample comes from the top ten.

These data also featured in a second study, about T cells in Graves' hyperthyroidism and ophthalmopathy.

The input for sequencing was peripheral blood mononuclear cells (PBMCs), taken at new diagnosis, from a patient treated with antithyroid drugs. Receptors originate from a woman in her 30s with Graves disease. Donor details come from another sample of the same person, matched by shared clones.

This clonotype was observed at least ten times. The V call is TRBV20-1, the J call TRBJ1-1; 9 bases map to TRBD1. In germline, CDR1 is DFQATT, CDR2 SNEGSKA (reference sequence). Trimming took 6 bases from V and 4 from J; bases not matched to a gene: 12. The CDR3 is 15 residues long. In nucleotides, the CDR3 is TGCAGTGCCATCCGGGACAGGGTGTTGAGCACTGAAGCTTTCTTT. Its translation: CSAIRDRVLSTEAFF.

This clonotype was picked up many times. The chain has TRBV19 and TRBJ2-7; TRBD2 agrees at 7 bases. In germline, CDR1 is LNHDA, CDR2 SQIVND (reference sequence). The CDR3 spans 12 residues. The J segment lost 3 bases and the V segment lost 5 bases, leaving 1 base of the junction unmatched. The CDR3 loop reads CASSRGDYEQYF. CDR3 bases: TGTGCCAGTAGTCGGGGGGACTACGAGCAGTACTTC.

This clonotype was found many times. The chain carries TRBV12-3 or TRBV12-4 and TRBJ1-2, with a tentative D call TRBD1 (6 bases). Trimming took off 3 bases at V and 8 bases at J, with 13 bases between the two ends. This CDR3 comprises 13 residues. The CDR3 region is CASSFVGARGYTF. The CDR3 DNA is TGTGCCAGCAGTTTTGTGGGGGCACGGGGCTACACCTTC.

This clonotype was picked up many times. The genes are TRBV18 and TRBJ1-2; TRBD1 aligns across 7 bases. V lost 2 bases to trimming and J lost 7 bases; unmatched junction nucleotides: 7. This CDR3 has 14 residues. The V gene's germline CDR1 is KGHSH and CDR2 LQKENI. CDR3 region: CASSPSPTGFGYTF. The CDR3 region has the DNA TGTGCCAGCTCACCATCCCCGACAGGGTTTGGCTACACCTTC.

This clonotype was seen many times. The chain employs TRBV13 and TRBJ2-7; D unresolved. V lost 5 bases to trimming and J lost 3 bases, with 11 bases between them. The CDR3 contains 13 residues. Looked up from germline, CDR1 is PRHDT and CDR2 is FYEKMQ (reference sequence). The CDR3 DNA reads TGTGCCAGCAGCCCAACGGACGACTACGAGCAGTACTTC. It translates to CASSPTDDYEQYF.

The chain couples TRBV25-1 to TRBJ2-1; D may be TRBD1 (7 bases). CDR3 length equals 13 residues. Trimming shortened V by 2 bases and J by 12 bases, and 14 bases separated the two germline ends. Germline V gives CDR1 MGHDK, CDR2 SYGVNS. The CDR3 DNA reads as TGTGCCAGCAGTGAAGACCACAGGGGAGGGCAGTTCTTC. Encoded protein: CASSEDHRGGQFF. The complete variable domain, with remaining parts taken from reference TRBV25-1 and TRBJ2-1, reads EADIYQTPRYLVIGTGKKITLECSQTMGHDKMYWYQQDPGMELHLIHYSYGVNSTEKGDLSSESTVSRIRTEHFPLTLESARPSHTSQYLCASSEDHRGGQFFGPGTRLTVL.

There are many counts of this clonotype. The genes are TRBV27 and TRBJ1-1, with a weak D call TRBD1 (5 bases). V dropped 2 bases and J dropped 4 bases, with 17 bases sitting between them. The CDR3 is 16 residues long. CDR1 MNHEY and CDR2 SMNVEV come from the germline V gene (reference sequence). The CDR3 DNA sequence: TGTGCCAGCAGTTTAGATCCCTCCTCCGGGGCCACTGAAGCTTTCTTT. Its protein product is CASSLDPSSGATEAFF.

This clonotype has at least ten counts. The rearrangement links TRBV7-3 to TRBJ2-3; a weak D match, TRBD2 (5 bases). The CDR3 is 14 residues long. Looked up from germline, CDR1 is SGHTA and CDR2 is FQGTGA. Trimming cost V 5 bases and J 5 bases, with 14 bases left between them. The CDR3 DNA reads as TGTGCCAGCAGCCCCCTAGACGGGGTAGATACGCAGTATTTT. This sequence encodes CASSPLDGVDTQYF.

This clonotype was seen repeatedly, ten times or more. This rearrangement joins TRBV28 to TRBJ2-7; D is unclear. From germline, CDR1 is MDHEN and CDR2 SYDVKM. The CDR3 sequence is 15 residues long. Deletions cut 4 bases from V and 4 bases from J, with 17 bases between. CDR3 residues: CASSSADTVLYEQYF. The CDR3, as DNA: TGTGCCAGCAGTTCCGCAGACACGGTGCTTTACGAGCAGTACTTC.

Many counts were recorded for this clonotype. V usage is TRBV27 and J usage is TRBJ2-3, with TRBD2 matching over 8 bases. V lost 5 bases and J lost 6; bases outside the gene matches: 10. The CDR3 is 15 amino acids. CDR1 is MNHEY, CDR2 SMNVEV, per germline (reference sequence). Here the CDR3 reads CASSLGPSGGDTQYF. In DNA form, the CDR3 reads TGTGCCAGCAGTCTGGGACCTTCGGGGGGGGATACGCAGTATTTT.

This clonotype turned up a few times. The chain employs TRBV9 and TRBJ2-2; 8 bases align to TRBD2. V was clipped by 4 bases and J by 6 bases; unmatched bases: 8. Per the germline V gene, CDR1 is SGDLS and CDR2 is YYNGEE. CDR3 length equals 15 residues. The CDR3 DNA sequence: TGTGCCAGCAGCAAGTCCGGGACTAGATCCGGGGAGCTGTTTTTT. As protein: CASSKSGTRSGELFF.

The rearrangement links TRBV3-1 to TRBJ1-4; TRBD1 matches at 8 bases. J was trimmed by 0 bases and V by 4 bases; bases with no gene match: 7. CDR3 length: 17 residues. Germline-derived CDR1 and CDR2 are LGHDT and YNNKEL (reference sequence). CDR3 nucleotide sequence: TGTGCCAGCAGCCCTACTACAGGGGGGGCAACTAATGAAAAACTGTTTTTT. Amino acid sequence: CASSPTTGGATNEKLFF.